The clone carrying this T cell receptor (beta chain) turned up a few times. The antigen remains unidentified. These data belong to a study of T-cell reconstitution after alpha-beta-depleted transplantation in children. Study conclusions and caveats: The study traced high day-60 TCRbeta diversity in some patients to surviving recipient T cells and thymic progenitors.

V was clipped by 0 bases and J by 4 bases, with 10 bases between them. The CDR3 contains 13 residues. CDR1 is DFQATT, CDR2 SNEGSKA, per germline (reference sequence). During its preparation, the TCRbeta library received unique molecular identifiers. Each CDR3 protein is one row after TCRdb ran MiXCR on the PCR reads. The profile covers hundreds of thousands of distinct CDR3 sequences, with around 13% appearing a single time and around 0.8% taken by the ten largest. This clonotype was obtained from a girl aged 2 to 9 with congenital amegakaryocytic thrombocytopenia, due to receive a stem cell transplant. The gene calls are TRBV20-1 and TRBJ2-7; possible D gene TRBD2, 6 bases. This specimen was PBMCs, taken before TCRalphabeta/CD19-depleted stem cell transplant. The CDR3 nucleotides are TGCAGTGCTAGAGAGGGAGGAGTTTACGAGCAGTACTTC. Amino acid sequence: CSAREGGVYEQYF.